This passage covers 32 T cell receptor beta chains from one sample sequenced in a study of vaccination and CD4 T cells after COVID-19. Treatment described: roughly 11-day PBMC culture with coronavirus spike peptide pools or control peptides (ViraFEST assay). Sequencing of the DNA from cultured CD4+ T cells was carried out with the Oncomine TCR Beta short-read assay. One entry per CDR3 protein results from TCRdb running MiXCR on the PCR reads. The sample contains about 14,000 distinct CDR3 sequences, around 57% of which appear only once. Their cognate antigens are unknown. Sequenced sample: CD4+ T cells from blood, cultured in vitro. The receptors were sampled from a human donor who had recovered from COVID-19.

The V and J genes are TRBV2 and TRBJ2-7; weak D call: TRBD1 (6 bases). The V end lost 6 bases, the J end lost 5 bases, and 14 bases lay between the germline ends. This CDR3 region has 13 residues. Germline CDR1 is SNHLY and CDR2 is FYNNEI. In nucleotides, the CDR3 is TGTGCCAGCAGCTCCGACAGGTTCCACGAGCAGTACTTC. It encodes CASSSDRFHEQYF.

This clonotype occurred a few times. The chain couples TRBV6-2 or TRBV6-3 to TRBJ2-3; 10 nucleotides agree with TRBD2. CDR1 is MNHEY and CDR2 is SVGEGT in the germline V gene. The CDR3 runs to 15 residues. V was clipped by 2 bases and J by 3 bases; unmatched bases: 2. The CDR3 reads CASSYLAGDTDTQYF. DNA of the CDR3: TGTGCCAGCAGTTACCTAGCGGGAGATACAGATACGCAGTATTTT.

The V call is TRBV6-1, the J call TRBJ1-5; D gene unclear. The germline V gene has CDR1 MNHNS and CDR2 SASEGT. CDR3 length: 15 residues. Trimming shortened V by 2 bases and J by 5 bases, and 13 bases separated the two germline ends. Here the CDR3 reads CASSESGRQHQPQHF. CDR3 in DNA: TGTGCCAGCAGTGAATCTGGACGTCAGCATCAGCCCCAGCATTTT.

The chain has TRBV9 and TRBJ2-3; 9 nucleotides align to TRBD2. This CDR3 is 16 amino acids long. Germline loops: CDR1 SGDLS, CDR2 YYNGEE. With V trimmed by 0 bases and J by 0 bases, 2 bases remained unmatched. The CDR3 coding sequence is TGTGCCAGCAGCGTAGTACTAGCGGGTAGCACAGATACGCAGTATTTT. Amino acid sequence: CASSVVLAGSTDTQYF.

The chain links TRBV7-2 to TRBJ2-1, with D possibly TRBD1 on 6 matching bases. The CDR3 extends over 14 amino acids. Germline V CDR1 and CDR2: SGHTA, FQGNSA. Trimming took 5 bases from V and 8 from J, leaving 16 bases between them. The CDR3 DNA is TGTGCCAGCAGCCCCTTTGAATGGGGGCATGAGCAGTTCTTC. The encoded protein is CASSPFEWGHEQFF.

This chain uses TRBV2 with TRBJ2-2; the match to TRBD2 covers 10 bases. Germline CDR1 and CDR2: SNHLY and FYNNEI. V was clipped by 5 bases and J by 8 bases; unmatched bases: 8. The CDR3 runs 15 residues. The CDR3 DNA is TGTGCCAGCAGTCGGCTAGCGGGAGTGTCAGGGGAGCTGTTTTTT. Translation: CASSRLAGVSGELFF.

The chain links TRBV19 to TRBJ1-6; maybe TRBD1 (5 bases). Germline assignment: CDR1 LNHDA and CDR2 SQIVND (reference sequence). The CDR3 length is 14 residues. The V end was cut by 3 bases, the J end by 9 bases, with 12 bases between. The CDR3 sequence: CASSIRDSSSPLHF. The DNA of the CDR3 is TGTGCCAGTAGTATTCGAGACAGCTCTTCACCCCTCCACTTT.

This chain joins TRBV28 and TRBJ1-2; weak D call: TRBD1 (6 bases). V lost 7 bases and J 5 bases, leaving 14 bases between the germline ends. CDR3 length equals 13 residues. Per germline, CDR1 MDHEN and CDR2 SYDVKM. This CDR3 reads CASNRGQQYGYTF. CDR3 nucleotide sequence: TGTGCCAGCAATCGGGGACAACAGTATGGCTACACCTTC.

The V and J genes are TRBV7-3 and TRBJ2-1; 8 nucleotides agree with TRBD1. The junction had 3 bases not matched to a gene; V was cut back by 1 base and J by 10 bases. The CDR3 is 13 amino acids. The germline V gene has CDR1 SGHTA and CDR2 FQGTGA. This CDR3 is CASSLSPGGEQFF. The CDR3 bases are TGTGCCAGCAGCTTAAGTCCAGGGGGCGAGCAGTTCTTC. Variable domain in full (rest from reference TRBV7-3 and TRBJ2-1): GAGVSQTPSNKVTEKGKYVELRCDPISGHTALYWYRQSLGQGPEFLIYFQGTGAADDSGLPNDRFFAVRPEGSVSTLKIQRTERGDSAVYLCASSLSPGGEQFFGPGTRLTVL.

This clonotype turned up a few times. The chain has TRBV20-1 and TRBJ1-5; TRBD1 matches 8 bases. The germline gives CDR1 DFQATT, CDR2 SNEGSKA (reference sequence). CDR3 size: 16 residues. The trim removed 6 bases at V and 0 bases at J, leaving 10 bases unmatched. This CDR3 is CSALDRAGYSNQPQHF. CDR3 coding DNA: TGCAGTGCCCTGGACAGGGCGGGTTATAGCAATCAGCCCCAGCATTTT.

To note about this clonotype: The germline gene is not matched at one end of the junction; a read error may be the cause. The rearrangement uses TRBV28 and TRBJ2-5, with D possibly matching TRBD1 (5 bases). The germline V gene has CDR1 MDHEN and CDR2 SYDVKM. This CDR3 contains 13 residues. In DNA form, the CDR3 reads TGTGCCAGCACCCCTCGGACAAAAGAAACCCAGTACTTC. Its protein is CASTPRTKETQYF.

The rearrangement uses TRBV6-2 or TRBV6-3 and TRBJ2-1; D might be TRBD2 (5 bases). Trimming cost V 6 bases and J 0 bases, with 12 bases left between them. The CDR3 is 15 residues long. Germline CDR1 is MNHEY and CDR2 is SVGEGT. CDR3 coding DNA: TGTGCCAGCAGAGTACTAGAGATCTCCTACAATGAGCAGTTCTTC. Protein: CASRVLEISYNEQFF.

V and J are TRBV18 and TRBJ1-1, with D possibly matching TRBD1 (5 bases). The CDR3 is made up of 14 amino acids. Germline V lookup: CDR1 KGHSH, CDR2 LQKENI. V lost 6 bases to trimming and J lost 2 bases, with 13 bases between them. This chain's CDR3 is CASSPGLGNTEAFF. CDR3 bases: TGTGCCAGCTCGCCGGGACTCGGAAACACTGAAGCTTTCTTT.

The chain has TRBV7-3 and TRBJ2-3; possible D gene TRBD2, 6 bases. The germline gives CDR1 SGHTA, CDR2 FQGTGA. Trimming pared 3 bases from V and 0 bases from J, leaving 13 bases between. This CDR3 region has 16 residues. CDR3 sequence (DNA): TGTGCCAGCAGCTTGGTAGCGGCCGGGAGCACAGATACGCAGTATTTT. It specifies CASSLVAAGSTDTQYF.

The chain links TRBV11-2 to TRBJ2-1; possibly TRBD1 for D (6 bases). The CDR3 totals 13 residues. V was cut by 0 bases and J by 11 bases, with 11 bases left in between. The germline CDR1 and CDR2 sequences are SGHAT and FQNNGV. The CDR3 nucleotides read TGTGCCAGCAGCTTAGAAGGGACAAGAAAGCAGTTCTTC. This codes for CASSLEGTRKQFF.

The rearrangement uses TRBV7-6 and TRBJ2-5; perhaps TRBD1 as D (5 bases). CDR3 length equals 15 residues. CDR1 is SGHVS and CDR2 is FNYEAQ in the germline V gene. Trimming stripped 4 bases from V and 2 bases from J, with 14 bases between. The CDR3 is CASSSLKGPQETQYF. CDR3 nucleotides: TGTGCCAGCAGCTCCCTAAAGGGGCCACAAGAGACCCAGTACTTC.

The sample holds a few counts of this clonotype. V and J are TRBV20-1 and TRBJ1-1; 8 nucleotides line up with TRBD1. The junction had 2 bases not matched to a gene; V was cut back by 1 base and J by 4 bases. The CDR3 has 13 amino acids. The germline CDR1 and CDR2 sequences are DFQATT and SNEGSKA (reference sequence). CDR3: CSARGQGFTEAFF. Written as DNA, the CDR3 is TGCAGTGCTAGAGGACAGGGGTTCACTGAAGCTTTCTTT.

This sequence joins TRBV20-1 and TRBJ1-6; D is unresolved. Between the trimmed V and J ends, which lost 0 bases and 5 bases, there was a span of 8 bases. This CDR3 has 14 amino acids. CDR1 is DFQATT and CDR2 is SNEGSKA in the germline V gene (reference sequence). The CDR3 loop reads CSARDRRNNSPLHF. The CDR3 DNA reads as TGCAGTGCTAGAGATCGGCGGAATAATTCACCCCTCCACTTT.

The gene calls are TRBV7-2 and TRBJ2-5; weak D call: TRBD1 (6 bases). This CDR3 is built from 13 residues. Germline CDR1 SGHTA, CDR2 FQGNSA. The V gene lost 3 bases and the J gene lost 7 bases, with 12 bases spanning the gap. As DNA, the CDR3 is TGTGCCAGCAGCTTCTCAGACAGGAGGACCCAGTACTTC. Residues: CASSFSDRRTQYF. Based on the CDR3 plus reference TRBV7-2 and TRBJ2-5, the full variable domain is GAGVSQSPSNKVTEKGKDVELRCDPISGHTALYWYRQSLGQGLEFLIYFQGNSAPDKSGLPSDRFSAERTGGSVSTLTIQRTQQEDSAVYLCASSFSDRRTQYFGPGTRLLVL.

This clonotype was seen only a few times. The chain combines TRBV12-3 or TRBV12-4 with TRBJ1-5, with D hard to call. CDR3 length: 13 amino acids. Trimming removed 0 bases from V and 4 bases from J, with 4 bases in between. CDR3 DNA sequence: TGTGCCAGCAGTTTAGCTCCGAATCAGCCCCAGCATTTT. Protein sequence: CASSLAPNQPQHF.

CDR3 sequence (DNA): TGTGCCAGCATACCCTCCGACGCCTACTGGGAGCAGTTCTTC. Its protein product is CASIPSDAYWEQFF. The chain joins TRBV6-1 to TRBJ2-1, with D unclear. This CDR3 has 14 amino acids. Germline V CDR1 and CDR2: MNHNS, SASEGT. Trimming removed 7 bases at V and 10 bases at J, with 20 bases between.

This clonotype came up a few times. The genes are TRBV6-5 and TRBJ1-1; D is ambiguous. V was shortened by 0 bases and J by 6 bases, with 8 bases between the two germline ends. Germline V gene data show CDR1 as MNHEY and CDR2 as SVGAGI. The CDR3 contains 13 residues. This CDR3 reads CASSYSKYSEAFF. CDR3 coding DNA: TGTGCCAGCAGTTACTCGAAGTACTCTGAAGCTTTCTTT.

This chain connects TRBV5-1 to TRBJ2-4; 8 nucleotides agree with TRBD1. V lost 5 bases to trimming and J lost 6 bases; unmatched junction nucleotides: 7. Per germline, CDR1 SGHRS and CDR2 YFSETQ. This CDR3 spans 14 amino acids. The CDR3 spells CASRKDRGGNIQYF. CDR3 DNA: TGCGCCAGCAGAAAAGACAGGGGTGGAAACATTCAGTACTTC.

CDR3 bases: TGTGCCAGTAAGCGTCCACTAGCGGGAGCGAACACCGGGGAGCTGTTTTTT. Translated: CASKRPLAGANTGELFF. The V gene is TRBV19, the J gene TRBJ2-2; 11 bases fit TRBD2. The V gene end was trimmed by 7 bases and the J gene end by 0 bases; junction bases not matched to a gene: 7. This CDR3 comprises 17 residues. Germline V CDR1 and CDR2: LNHDA, SQIVND (reference sequence).

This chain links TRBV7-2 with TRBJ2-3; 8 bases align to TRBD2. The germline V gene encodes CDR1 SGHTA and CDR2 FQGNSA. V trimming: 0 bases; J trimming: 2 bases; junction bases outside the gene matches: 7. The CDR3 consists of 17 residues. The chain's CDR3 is CASSLAIIAGPTDTQYF. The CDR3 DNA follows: TGTGCCAGCAGCTTAGCGATAATAGCGGGGCCCACAGATACGCAGTATTTT.

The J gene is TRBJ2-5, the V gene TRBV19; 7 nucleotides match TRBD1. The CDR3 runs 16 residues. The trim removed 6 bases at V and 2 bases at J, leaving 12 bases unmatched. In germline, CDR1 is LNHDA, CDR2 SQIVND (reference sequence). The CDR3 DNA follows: TGTGCCAGTAGCCTTTCCGGGACAGCTATTCAAGAGACCCAGTACTTC. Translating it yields CASSLSGTAIQETQYF.

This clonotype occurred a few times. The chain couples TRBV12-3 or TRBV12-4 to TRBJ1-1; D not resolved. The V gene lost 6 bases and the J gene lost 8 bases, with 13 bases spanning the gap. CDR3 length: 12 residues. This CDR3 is CASSRGRWEAFF. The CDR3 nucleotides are TGTGCCAGCAGCCGCGGGAGGTGGGAAGCTTTCTTT.

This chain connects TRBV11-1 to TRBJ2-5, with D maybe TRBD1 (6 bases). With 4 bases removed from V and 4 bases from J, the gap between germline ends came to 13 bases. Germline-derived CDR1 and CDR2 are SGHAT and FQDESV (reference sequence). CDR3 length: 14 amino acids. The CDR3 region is CASSSQGLGETQYF. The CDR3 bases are TGTGCCAGCAGCTCACAGGGTTTGGGAGAGACCCAGTACTTC.

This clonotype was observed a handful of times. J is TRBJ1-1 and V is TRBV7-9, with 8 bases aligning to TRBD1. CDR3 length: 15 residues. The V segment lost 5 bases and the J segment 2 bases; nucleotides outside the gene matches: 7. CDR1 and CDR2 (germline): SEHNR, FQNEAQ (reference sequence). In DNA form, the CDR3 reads TGTGCCAGCAGCGCACGTGGACAGGGCAACACTGAAGCTTTCTTT. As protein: CASSARGQGNTEAFF.

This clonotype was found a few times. The CDR3, as DNA: TGTGCCACCAGTGCGGGGGGGAAGTTAAGCACTGAAGCTTTCTTT. This gives the protein CATSAGGKLSTEAFF. This rearrangement joins TRBV24-1 to TRBJ1-1; perhaps TRBD1 as D (5 bases). Germline CDR1 is KGHDR and CDR2 is SFDVKD. The V end lost 5 bases, the J end lost 4 bases, and 16 bases lay between the germline ends. This CDR3 has 15 amino acids.

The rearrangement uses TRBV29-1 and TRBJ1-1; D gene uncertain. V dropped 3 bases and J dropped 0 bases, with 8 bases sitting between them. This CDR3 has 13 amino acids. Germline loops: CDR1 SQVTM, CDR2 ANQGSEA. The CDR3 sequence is CSVEQQMNTEAFF. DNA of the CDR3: TGCAGCGTTGAGCAGCAGATGAACACTGAAGCTTTCTTT.

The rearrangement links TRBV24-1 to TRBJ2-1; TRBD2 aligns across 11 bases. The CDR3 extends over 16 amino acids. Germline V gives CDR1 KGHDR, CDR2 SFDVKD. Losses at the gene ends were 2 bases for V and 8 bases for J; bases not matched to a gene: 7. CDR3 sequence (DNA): TGTGCCACCAGTGATTCACTAGCGGGAGTAAACGATGAGCAGTTCTTC. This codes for CATSDSLAGVNDEQFF.